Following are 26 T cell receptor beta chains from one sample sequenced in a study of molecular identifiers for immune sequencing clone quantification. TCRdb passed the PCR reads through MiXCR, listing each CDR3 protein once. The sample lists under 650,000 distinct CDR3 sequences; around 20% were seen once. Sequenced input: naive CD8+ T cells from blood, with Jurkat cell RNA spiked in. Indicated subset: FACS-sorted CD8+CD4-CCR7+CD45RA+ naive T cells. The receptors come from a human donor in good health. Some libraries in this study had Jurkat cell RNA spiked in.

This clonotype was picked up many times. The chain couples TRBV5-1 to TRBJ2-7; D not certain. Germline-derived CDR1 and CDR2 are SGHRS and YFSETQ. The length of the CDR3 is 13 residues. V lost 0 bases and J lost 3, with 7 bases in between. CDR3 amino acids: CASSLEGFYEQYF. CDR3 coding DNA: TGCGCCAGCAGCTTGGAAGGGTTCTACGAGCAGTACTTC.

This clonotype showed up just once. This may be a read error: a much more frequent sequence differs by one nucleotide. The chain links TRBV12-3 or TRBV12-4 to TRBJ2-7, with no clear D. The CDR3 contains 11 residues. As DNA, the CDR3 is TGTGCCAGCGGTTTTGTTAACGAGCAGTACTTC. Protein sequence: CASGFVNEQYF.

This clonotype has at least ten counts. CDR3 protein: CASSPDPTGTNYGYTF. In nucleotides, the CDR3 is TGCGCCAGCAGCCCCGACCCGACAGGGACTAACTATGGCTACACCTTC. The chain couples TRBV4-3 to TRBJ1-2, with 7 bases lining up with TRBD1. V lost 4 bases to trimming and J lost 0 bases; unmatched junction nucleotides: 8. The CDR3 totals 16 residues. Germline-derived CDR1 and CDR2 are LGHNA and YSLEER.

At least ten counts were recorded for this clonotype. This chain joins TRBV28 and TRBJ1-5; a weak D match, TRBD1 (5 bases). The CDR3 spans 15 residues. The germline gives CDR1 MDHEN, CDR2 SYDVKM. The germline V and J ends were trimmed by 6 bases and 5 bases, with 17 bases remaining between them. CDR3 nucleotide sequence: TGTGCCAGCAGCCCGATGGGACCTGGGGATCAGCCCCAGCATTTT. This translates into CASSPMGPGDQPQHF.

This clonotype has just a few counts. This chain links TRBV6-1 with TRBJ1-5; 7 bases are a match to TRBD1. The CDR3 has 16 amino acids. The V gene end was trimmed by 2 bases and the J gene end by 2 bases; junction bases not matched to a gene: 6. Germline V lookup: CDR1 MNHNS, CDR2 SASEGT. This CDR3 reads CASSESRGLGNQPQHF. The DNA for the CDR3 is TGTGCCAGCAGTGAATCGAGGGGGCTTGGCAATCAGCCCCAGCATTTT.

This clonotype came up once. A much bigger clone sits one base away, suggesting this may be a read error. Written as DNA, the CDR3 is TGTGCCAGCAGTCTCACACTACCCGGCGGGAATTCAACCCTCCACTTT. This encodes CASSLTLPGGNSTLHF. The chain employs TRBV27 and TRBJ1-6; no clear D gene. This CDR3 comprises 16 residues. Germline V lookup: CDR1 MNHEY, CDR2 SMNVEV (reference sequence).

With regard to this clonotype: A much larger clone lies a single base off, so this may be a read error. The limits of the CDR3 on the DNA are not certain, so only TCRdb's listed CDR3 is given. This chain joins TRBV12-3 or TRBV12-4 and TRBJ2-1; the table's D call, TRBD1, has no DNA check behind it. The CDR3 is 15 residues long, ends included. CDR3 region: CASSFGQGAGYERFF.

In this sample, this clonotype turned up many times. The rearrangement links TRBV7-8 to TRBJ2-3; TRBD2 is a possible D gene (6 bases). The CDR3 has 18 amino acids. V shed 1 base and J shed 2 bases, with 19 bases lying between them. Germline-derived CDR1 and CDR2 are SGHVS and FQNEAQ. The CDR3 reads CASSLESSARVDTDTQYF. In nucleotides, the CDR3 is TGTGCCAGCAGCTTAGAGTCTAGCGCCCGTGTCGACACAGATACGCAGTATTTT.

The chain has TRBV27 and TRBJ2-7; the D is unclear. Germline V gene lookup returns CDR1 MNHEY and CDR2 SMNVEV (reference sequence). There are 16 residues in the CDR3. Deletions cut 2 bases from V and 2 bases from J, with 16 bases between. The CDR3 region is CASSLTYLSPPYEQYF. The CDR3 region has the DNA TGTGCCAGCAGTTTAACCTACCTTAGCCCTCCCTACGAGCAGTACTTC.

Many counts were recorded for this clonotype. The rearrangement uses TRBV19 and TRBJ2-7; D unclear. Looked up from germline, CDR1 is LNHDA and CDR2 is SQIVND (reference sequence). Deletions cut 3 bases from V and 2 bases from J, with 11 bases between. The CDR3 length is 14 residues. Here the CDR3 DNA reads TGTGCCAGTAGTATGAAAGGTCCAACCTACGAGCAGTACTTC. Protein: CASSMKGPTYEQYF.

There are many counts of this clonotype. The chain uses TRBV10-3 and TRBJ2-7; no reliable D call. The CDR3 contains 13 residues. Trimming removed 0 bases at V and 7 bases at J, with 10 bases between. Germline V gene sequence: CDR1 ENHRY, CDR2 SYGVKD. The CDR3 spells CAISESQAWEQYF. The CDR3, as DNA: TGTGCCATCAGTGAGTCCCAGGCGTGGGAGCAGTACTTC.

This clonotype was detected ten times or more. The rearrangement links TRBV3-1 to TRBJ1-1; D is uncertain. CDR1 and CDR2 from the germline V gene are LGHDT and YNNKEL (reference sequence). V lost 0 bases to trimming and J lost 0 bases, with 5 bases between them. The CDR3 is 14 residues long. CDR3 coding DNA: TGTGCCAGCAGCCAAGAGTCTCTGAACACTGAAGCTTTCTTT. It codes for CASSQESLNTEAFF.

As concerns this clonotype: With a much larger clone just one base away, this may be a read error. CDR3 residues: CDSSPRDPRIGEKLFF. Written as DNA, the CDR3 is TGTGACAGCAGCCCGAGGGACCCACGAATCGGGGAAAAACTGTTTTTT. The chain uses TRBV7-9 and TRBJ1-4; perhaps TRBD1 as D (5 bases). The CDR3 is made up of 16 amino acids. Germline V gives CDR1 SEHNR, CDR2 FQNEAQ (reference sequence).

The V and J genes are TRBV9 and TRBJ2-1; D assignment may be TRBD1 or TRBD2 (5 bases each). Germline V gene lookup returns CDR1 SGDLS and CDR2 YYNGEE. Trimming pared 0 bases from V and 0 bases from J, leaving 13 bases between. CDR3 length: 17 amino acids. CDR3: CASSVEGTPSSYNEQFF. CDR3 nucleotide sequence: TGTGCCAGCAGCGTAGAAGGGACCCCGAGCTCCTACAATGAGCAGTTCTTC. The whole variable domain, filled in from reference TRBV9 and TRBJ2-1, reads DSGVTQTPKHLITATGQRVTLRCSPRSGDLSVYWYQQSLDQGLQFLIQYYNGEERAKGNILERFSAQQFPDLHSELNLSSLELGDSALYFCASSVEGTPSSYNEQFFGPGTRLTVL.

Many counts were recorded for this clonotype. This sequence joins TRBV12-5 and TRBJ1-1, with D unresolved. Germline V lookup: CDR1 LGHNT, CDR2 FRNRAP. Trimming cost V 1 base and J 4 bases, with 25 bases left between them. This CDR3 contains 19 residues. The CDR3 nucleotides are TGTGCTAGTGGTTTGGATAACGACTTTCAGAACAATGTCATCACTGAAGCTTTCTTT. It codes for CASGLDNDFQNNVITEAFF.

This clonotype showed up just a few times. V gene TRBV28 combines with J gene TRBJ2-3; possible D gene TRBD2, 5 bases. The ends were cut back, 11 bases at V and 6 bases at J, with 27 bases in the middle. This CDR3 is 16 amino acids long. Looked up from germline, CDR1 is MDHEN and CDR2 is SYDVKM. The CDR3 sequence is CAGQGRWEPSGDTQYF. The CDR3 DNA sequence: TGTGCCGGTCAAGGTCGCTGGGAGCCCTCGGGGGATACGCAGTATTTT. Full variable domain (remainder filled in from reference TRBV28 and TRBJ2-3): DVKVTQSSRYLVKRTGEKVFLECVQDMDHENMFWYRQDPGLGLRLIYFSYDVKMKEKGDIPEGYSVSREKKERFSLILESASTNQTSMYLCAGQGRWEPSGDTQYFGPGTRLTVL.

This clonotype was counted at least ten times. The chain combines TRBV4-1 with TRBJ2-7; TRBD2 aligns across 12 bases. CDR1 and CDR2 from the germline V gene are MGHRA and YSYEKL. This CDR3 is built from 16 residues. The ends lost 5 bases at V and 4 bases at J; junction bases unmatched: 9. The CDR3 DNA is TGCGCCAGCAGCGAGAGGACTAGCGGGGCTCTTTACGAGCAGTACTTC. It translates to CASSERTSGALYEQYF.

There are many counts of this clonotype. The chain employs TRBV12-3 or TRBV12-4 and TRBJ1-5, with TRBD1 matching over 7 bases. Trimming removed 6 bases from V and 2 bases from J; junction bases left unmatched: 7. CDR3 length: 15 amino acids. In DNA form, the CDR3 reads TGTGCCAGCAGCCCTACAGGGGTTGGCAATCAGCCCCAGCATTTT. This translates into CASSPTGVGNQPQHF.

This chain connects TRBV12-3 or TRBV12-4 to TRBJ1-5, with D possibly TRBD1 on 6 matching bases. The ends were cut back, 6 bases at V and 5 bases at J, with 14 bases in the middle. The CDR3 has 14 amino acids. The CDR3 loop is CASSTSGAHQPQHF. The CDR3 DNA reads TGTGCCAGCAGCACTTCGGGGGCCCATCAGCCCCAGCATTTT.

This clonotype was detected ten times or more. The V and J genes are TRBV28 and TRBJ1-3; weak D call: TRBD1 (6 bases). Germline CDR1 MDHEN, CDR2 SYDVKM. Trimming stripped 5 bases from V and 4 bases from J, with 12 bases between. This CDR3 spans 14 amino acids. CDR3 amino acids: CASSPDRLGNTIYF. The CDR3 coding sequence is TGTGCCAGCAGTCCCGACAGGCTCGGAAACACCATATATTTT.

The CDR3 loop is CASSYSTGSPSSYNSPLHF. Written as DNA, the CDR3 is TGTGCCAGCAGTTACTCGACTGGGAGTCCAAGCTCCTATAATTCACCCCTCCACTTT. The chain combines TRBV6-2 or TRBV6-3 with TRBJ1-6; D gene uncertain. V shed 0 bases and J shed 0 bases, with 15 bases lying between them. The CDR3 sequence is 19 residues long. CDR1 is MNHEY, CDR2 SVGEGT, per germline.

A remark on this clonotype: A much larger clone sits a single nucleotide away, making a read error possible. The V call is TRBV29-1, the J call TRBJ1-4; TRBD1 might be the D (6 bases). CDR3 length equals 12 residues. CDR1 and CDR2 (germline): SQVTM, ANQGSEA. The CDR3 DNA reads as TGCAGCGTTGTGGTTCAAGGGGGGAAACTGTCTTTT. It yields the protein CSVVVQGGKLSF.

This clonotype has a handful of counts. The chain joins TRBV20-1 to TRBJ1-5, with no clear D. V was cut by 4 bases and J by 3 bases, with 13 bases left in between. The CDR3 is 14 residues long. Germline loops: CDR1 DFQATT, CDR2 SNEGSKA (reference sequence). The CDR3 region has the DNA TGCAGTGCTACACCCAGCGTGGCCAATCAGCCCCAGCATTTT. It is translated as CSATPSVANQPQHF.

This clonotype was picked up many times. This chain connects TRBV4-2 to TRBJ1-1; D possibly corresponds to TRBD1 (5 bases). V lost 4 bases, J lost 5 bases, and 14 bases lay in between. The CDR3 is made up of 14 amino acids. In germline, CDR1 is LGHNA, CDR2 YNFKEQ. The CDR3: CASSPSGGGTEAFF. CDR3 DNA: TGTGCCAGCAGCCCTTCGGGGGGAGGGACTGAAGCTTTCTTT.

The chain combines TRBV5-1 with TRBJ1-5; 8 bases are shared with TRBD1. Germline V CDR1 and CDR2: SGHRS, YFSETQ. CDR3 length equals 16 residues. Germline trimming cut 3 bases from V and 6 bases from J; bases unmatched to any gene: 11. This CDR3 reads CASSSLDRVIFQPQHF. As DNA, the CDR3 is TGCGCCAGCAGCTCCTTGGACAGGGTCATTTTTCAGCCCCAGCATTTT.

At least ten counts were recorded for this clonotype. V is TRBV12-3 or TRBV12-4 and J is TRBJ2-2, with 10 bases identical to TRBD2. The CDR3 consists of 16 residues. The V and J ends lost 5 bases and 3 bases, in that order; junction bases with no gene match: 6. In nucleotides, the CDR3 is TGTGCCAGCAGTCCCGGAGCGGGAGGGTACACCGGGGAGCTGTTTTTT. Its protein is CASSPGAGGYTGELFF.